This TCR beta chain is from a study of beta chain features in type 1 diabetes (dated by TCRdb to 2017 to 2018). With regard to the full study: Mean age, gender distribution, total cell number and subset yield were not different between patients and healthy donors. A total of 85 million to 140 million sorted cells were examined across all samples, and a strong correlation was observed between cell number per subset and RNA yield. Regulatory and stem cell-like memory subsets were obtained from only 8 patients and about 8 healthy donors, while naive and central memory subsets were obtained from all 30 or so donors. The study compared TCRB repertoires of sorted circulating CD4+ T cell subsets between recently diagnosed type 1 diabetes patients and matched healthy donors.

The High Capacity cDNA Reverse Transcription Kit was used to reverse transcribe all of the isolated RNA, meaning that expressed TCRB transcripts were what got sequenced. Naive, central memory and regulatory T cell samples underwent deep immunoSEQ sequencing, averaging roughly 3.5 million total reads per sample. Sorted cells were lysed in RLT buffer, and RNA was extracted using DNase-treated RNeasy Micro or Mini kits according to cell number. To prevent cross-contamination, every cell subset was processed on its own, while patient and healthy donor samples were processed together. The immunoSEQ multiplex PCR was used to amplify TCRB sequences from cDNA, generating 87-bp fragments that spanned the CDR3 region. Amplicons were sequenced on the Illumina HiSeq platform. The source study handled its data this way. PCR bias was computationally corrected using synthetic template baselines, reads within Hamming distance 2 were collapsed, and singletons that could not be merged were discarded. By aligning reads against IMGT, V, D and J genes, CDR3 length, and insertions or deletions at six rearrangement sites were assigned. Within each subset, clonotype counts were normalized to sorted cell number, and only after that were true diversity and Gini coefficients computed with the tcR R package. The overlap coefficient, calculated on TCRB nucleotide sequences, was used to quantify repertoire sharing. The table was pulled from immuneACCESS by TCRdb, which kept in-frame rearrangements only. Such tables lose some clones; where checked, under half of the loss comes from unresolved V genes, and the rest has no known cause. V and J calls and clone size come straight from that table; D and trimming were deduced from the DNA. A total of about 140,000 clones appear in this sample, 9.5% to 10% of them only once. The ten biggest clones cover 0.55% to 0.75% of the sample.

The paper as a whole reports these results and caveats: Because the HLA sub-analyses included only small numbers of individuals, any influence of HLA type on TCRB rearrangement was left unresolved. Shorter templates might be favored by PCR, yet because patient and control samples were amplified and corrected together, any such skew would affect both groups equally. At VDJ recombination sites, type 1 diabetes patients had fewer insertions and more deleted nucleotides, which implies abnormalities in thymic rearrangement. Because cDNA was sequenced instead of genomic DNA, activated cells with high expression could be over-represented, although the groups did not differ in activation or CD3 levels. Type 1 diabetes patients showed a moderate but significant shortening of TCRB CDR3 length in all four CD4+ subsets. Naive, central memory and regulatory TCRB repertoires appeared to be more similar among patients than among healthy donors.

There are 14 amino acids in the CDR3, from cysteine to phenylalanine inclusive. Only the CDR3 region is kept as DNA, spanning 42 bases read in frame from base 1. The V end loses 0 bases and the J end loses 4 bases, and a stretch of 9 bases separates them. As encoded in the germline V gene, CDR1 is ENHRY while CDR2 is SYGVKD. This clone was counted a few times. What this receptor recognizes is not known. No base qualities exist here, and no much larger clone lies one base off it. Each donor gave one peripheral blood draw, averaging roughly 120 mL, which was collected into heparinised tubes. A BD FACSAria II and a panel including CD45RO, CCR7, CD25, CD127, CD95 and CD27 were used to sort naive, central memory, regulatory and stem cell-like memory CD4+ T cells. Purity was above 95% for every sorted population. PBMCs were isolated immediately by Lymphoprep density gradient centrifugation and stained directly without culture. So that batch effects would be minimized, each experiment stained and sorted samples in pairs, pairing one healthy donor with one patient.

The chain joins TRBV10-3 to TRBJ1-1, with TRBD1 as a weak D call on 5 bases. The source material was central memory CD4+ T cells from blood. This TCR was recovered from a woman between 40 and 50 years old in good health. The CDR3 protein: CAISESRDFTEAFF. Read as DNA, the sequence is TGTGCCATCAGTGAGTCGAGGGACTTCACTGAAGCTTTCTTT.